The 21 T cell receptor beta chains below come from one sample, sequenced in a study of cytomegalovirus exposure and HLA in healthy donors. Vbeta (60) and Jbeta (13) primers were used in the PCR. The table came from immunoSEQ multiplex PCR; TCRdb's copy has only in-frame clones and leaves some out. The sample consists of roughly 130,000 clones, around 79% of them appearing once. The sample consisted of PBMCs. The receptors originated from a woman in her thirties or forties in good health and CMV-seropositive.

The chain employs TRBV5-1 and TRBJ2-1, with D possibly TRBD2 on 5 matching bases. V was cut by 7 bases and J by 10 bases, with 21 bases left in between. The CDR3 is made up of 14 amino acids. Germline V gene data show CDR1 as SGHRS and CDR2 as YFSETQ. CDR3 DNA sequence: TGCGCCAGCGGTCTTGGAGGAGCGCCCGGCGAGCAGTTCTTC. Translated: CASGLGGAPGEQFF.

This chain connects TRBV18 to TRBJ1-4, with TRBD1 as a possible D gene (5 bases). The V gene's germline CDR1 is KGHSH and CDR2 LQKENI. The CDR3 totals 13 residues. V was trimmed by 4 bases and J by 5 bases, leaving 8 bases between them. CDR3: CASSQGRNEKLFF. As DNA, the CDR3 is TGTGCCAGCTCACAGGGGAGGAATGAAAAACTGTTTTTT.

The chain carries TRBV9 and TRBJ1-1; D gene unclear. The CDR3 runs to 16 residues. Trimming removed 4 bases from V and 0 bases from J, with 16 bases in between. Germline assignment: CDR1 SGDLS and CDR2 YYNGEE. This chain's CDR3 is CASSSHAGRVNTEAFF. The CDR3 nucleotides are TGTGCCAGCAGCTCACATGCCGGGCGGGTGAACACTGAAGCTTTCTTT.

The chain uses TRBV5-5 and TRBJ2-7; 9 bases line up with TRBD1. CDR1 and CDR2 from the germline V gene are SGHKS and YYEKEE (reference sequence). V lost 4 bases and J lost 0; bases outside the gene matches: 20. The length of the CDR3 is 20 residues. Here the CDR3 reads CASSPPPGTGTFSLSYEQYF. CDR3 nucleotide sequence: TGTGCCAGCAGCCCACCCCCAGGGACAGGGACCTTTAGCCTCTCCTACGAGCAGTACTTC. Full variable domain (rest looked up from reference TRBV5-5 and TRBJ2-7): DAGVTQSPTHLIKTRGQQVTLRCSPISGHKSVSWYQQVLGQGPQFIFQYYEKEERGRGNFPDRFSARQFPNYSSELNVNALLLGDSALYLCASSPPPGTGTFSLSYEQYFGPGTRLTVT.

The rearrangement links TRBV29-1 to TRBJ1-2; 7 bases are a match to TRBD1. The CDR3 is 14 residues long. J lost 4 bases, V lost 5 bases, and 10 bases had no gene match. CDR1 SQVTM and CDR2 ANQGSEA come from the germline V gene. The CDR3 spells CSVQKQGIGYGYTF. CDR3 nucleotides: TGCAGCGTTCAAAAACAGGGGATCGGCTATGGCTACACCTTC.

As for this clone: A junction end diverges from the germline sequence, so it may reflect a read error. The chain recombines TRBV5-1 with TRBJ1-2, with 10 bases aligning to TRBD1. The CDR3 spans 14 residues. Germline V CDR1 and CDR2: SGHRS, YFSETQ. CDR3 amino acids: CASRLGQGNYGYTF. The CDR3 DNA follows: TGCGCCAGCAGATTGGGACAGGGGAACTATGGCTACACCTTC.

The J gene is TRBJ1-4, the V gene TRBV19, with 12 bases matching TRBD1. Trimming cost V 5 bases and J 3 bases; bases outside gene matches: 4. The CDR3 is made up of 16 amino acids. CDR1 and CDR2 from the germline V gene are LNHDA and SQIVND (reference sequence). DNA for the CDR3: TGTGCCAGTAGTTTTGGGGACAGGGGGCCTAATGAAAAACTGTTTTTT. Translated, it gives CASSFGDRGPNEKLFF.

The J gene is TRBJ2-1, the V gene TRBV1; TRBD2, as called in the table, went unchecked against the DNA. TRBV1 is an annotated pseudogene. The CDR3 length is 18 residues. The CDR3 reads CTSSHRGPGLAVMGEQFF. The DNA for the CDR3 is TGCACCAGCAGCCATCGCGGCCCGGGACTAGCGGTGATGGGTGAGCAGTTCTTC.

The gene calls are TRBV4-2 and TRBJ2-2; 11 positions agree with TRBD2. The junction had 15 bases not matched to a gene; V was cut back by 2 bases and J by 4 bases. The germline V gene has CDR1 LGHNA and CDR2 YNFKEQ. The CDR3 has 20 residues. CDR3 in DNA: TGTGCCAGCAGCCAACCCTTAGCGGGGGGGAGTCTGGGCGGCACCGGGGAGCTGTTTTTT. The encoded protein is CASSQPLAGGSLGGTGELFF.

This clone has a handful of counts. The rearrangement joins TRBV7-9 to TRBJ1-1, with D tentatively TRBD1 (6 bases). The germline V gene has CDR1 SEHNR and CDR2 FQNEAQ (reference sequence). The CDR3 is 12 residues long. V lost 5 bases, J lost 6 bases, and 10 bases lay in between. The DNA of the CDR3 is TGTGCCAGCAGCGACAGGAGCCCTGAAGCTTTCTTT. This codes for CASSDRSPEAFF.

This clone has only a few counts. The J gene is TRBJ2-3, the V gene TRBV5-1; D is possibly TRBD2 (5 bases). Looked up from germline, CDR1 is SGHRS and CDR2 is YFSETQ. This CDR3 region has 16 residues. V shed 1 base and J shed 2 bases, with 14 bases lying between them. The CDR3 sequence is CASSLRLLDFTDTQYF. Here the CDR3 DNA reads TGCGCCAGCAGCTTGCGACTGTTGGACTTCACAGATACGCAGTATTTT.

The chain combines TRBV2 with TRBJ1-2; a weak D match, TRBD1 (5 bases). V lost 0 bases to trimming and J lost 7 bases, with 12 bases between them. Looked up from germline, CDR1 is SNHLY and CDR2 is FYNNEI. This CDR3 spans 14 amino acids. As DNA, the CDR3 is TGTGCCAGCAGTGAAGCTCCCGGGCAGGGTGGCTACACCTTC. It translates to CASSEAPGQGGYTF.

This chain connects TRBV10-3 to TRBJ2-5; weak D call: TRBD2 (6 bases). The CDR3 covers 14 residues. The germline V gene encodes CDR1 ENHRY and CDR2 SYGVKD. Trimming took 6 bases from V and 1 from J, leaving 12 bases between them. CDR3 in DNA: TGTGCCATCAGACGGGACGGGGGCCAAGAGACCCAGTACTTC. Protein: CAIRRDGGQETQYF.

The V gene is TRBV7-2, the J gene TRBJ2-7; D unresolved. Between the trimmed V and J ends, which lost 5 bases and 0 bases, there was a span of 11 bases. CDR1 SGHTA and CDR2 FQGNSA come from the germline V gene. The CDR3 is made up of 14 amino acids. The CDR3 DNA follows: TGTGCCAGCAGCCCCAGATATATCTCCTACGAGCAGTACTTC. Amino acid sequence: CASSPRYISYEQYF.

The chain has TRBV30 and TRBJ2-5, with 9 nucleotides matching TRBD1. The CDR3 totals 14 residues. J gave up 4 bases and V 3 bases, and 6 bases lay outside the gene matches. Germline V gene sequence: CDR1 GTSNPN, CDR2 SVGIG (reference sequence). CDR3 DNA: TGTGCCTGGAGAAACACAGGGGGCCGAGAGACCCAGTACTTC. Its translation is CAWRNTGGRETQYF.

This sequence joins TRBV27 and TRBJ2-5; possibly TRBD1 for D (6 bases). The CDR3 runs to 12 residues. Germline-derived CDR1 and CDR2 are MNHEY and SMNVEV (reference sequence). The V gene lost 4 bases and the J gene lost 5 bases, with 8 bases spanning the gap. The CDR3 DNA follows: TGTGCCAGCAGTTCGCAGGGGGAGACCCAGTACTTC. Residues: CASSSQGETQYF.

This clone showed up just a few times. CDR3 region: CASSFVGTGYYEQYF. The CDR3 DNA is TGTGCCAGCAGCTTTGTAGGGACAGGGTACTACGAGCAGTACTTC. The chain combines TRBV7-2 with TRBJ2-7, with 9 bases identical to TRBD1. This CDR3 has 15 amino acids. CDR1 is SGHTA, CDR2 FQGNSA, per germline. V was clipped by 3 bases and J by 3 bases; unmatched bases: 6.

The chain couples TRBV4-3 to TRBJ1-5, with 7 bases aligning to TRBD1. CDR1 and CDR2 from the germline V gene are LGHNA and YSLEER. There are 14 residues in the CDR3. The J segment lost 7 bases and the V segment lost 1 base, leaving 4 bases of the junction unmatched. CDR3 sequence (DNA): TGCGCCAGCAGCCAAGGACAGGGAGAACAGCCCCAGCATTTT. Translation: CASSQGQGEQPQHF.

The chain is built from TRBV6-6 and TRBJ2-2; the D gene is possibly TRBD2 (5 bases). V was cut by 0 bases and J by 4 bases, with 9 bases left in between. CDR3 length equals 15 residues. CDR1 and CDR2 from the germline V gene are MNHNY and SVGAGI (reference sequence). The CDR3 DNA reads as TGTGCCAGCAGTTACTCCCTCCGGGGCACCGGGGAGCTGTTTTTT. Encoded protein: CASSYSLRGTGELFF.

V and J are TRBV9 and TRBJ2-7; 8 positions match TRBD2. Germline V gene lookup returns CDR1 SGDLS and CDR2 YYNGEE. V lost 0 bases to trimming and J lost 6 bases; unmatched junction nucleotides: 5. The length of the CDR3 is 14 residues. The CDR3 spells CASSVDLSGAEQYF. For the CDR3, the DNA is TGTGCCAGCAGCGTAGATCTTAGCGGGGCCGAGCAGTACTTC.

The chain employs TRBV27 and TRBJ2-2, with 9 bases aligning to TRBD1. This CDR3 region has 15 residues. Germline V gives CDR1 MNHEY, CDR2 SMNVEV (reference sequence). The J segment lost 6 bases and the V segment lost 5 bases, leaving 7 bases of the junction unmatched. This CDR3 reads CASSGRTGAAGELFF. The CDR3 DNA reads as TGTGCCAGCAGTGGAAGGACAGGGGCCGCCGGGGAGCTGTTTTTT.